This record concerns one TCR beta chain sequence. Its antigen is undetermined. V lost 5 bases and J lost 6, with 17 bases in between. This CDR3 is built from 14 residues. The germline CDR1 and CDR2 sequences are SEHNR and FQNEAQ (reference sequence). The data were taken from a study of T cell repertoires in cytomegalovirus infection. Study-level information: Carrying CMV and the relevant HLA type showed in public TCR beta signatures.

TCRdb reanalysed the reads using MiXCR and keeps one entry per CDR3 protein. The table lists around 900,000 distinct CDR3 sequences, approximately 33% of them singletons, with 13% in the top ten. Specimen: cultured CD8+ T cells from PBMCs, collected from culture after CMV antigen stimulation. The J gene is TRBJ2-7, the V gene TRBV7-9; D gene ambiguous. The sequence was collected from a human donor in good health (CMV status not recorded). Some clones in this sample may be carry-over from other donors' samples. CDR3 coding DNA: TGTGCCAGCAGCCGCCGCCCCCCCCCAGGCGAGCAGTACTTC. This codes for CASSRRPPPGEQYF.